Sequencing of this T cell receptor (beta chain) was carried out in a study of response to subunit inactivated influenza vaccine (dated by TCRdb to between 2017 and 2018). Describing the broader study: Deep quantitative profiling of the T cell receptor repertoire was used in the study to follow responses to a trivalent subunit inactivated influenza vaccine.

Points the paper makes about the study in general: The authors proposed that each seasonal influenza vaccination may bring in only a limited number of new T cells.

The library was prepared using RT-PCR. Sequencing relied on an Illumina HiSeq 2500. In TCRdb, the public reads were trimmed at Q25 with fastp and aligned with MiXCR, with productive beta chains retained. Each CDR3 protein gets just one entry, which takes the most common genes and DNA from the rows behind it. Across this sample there are 600,000 to 700,000 distinct CDR3 sequences, with 12% to 15% seen only once. The ten largest clones capture approximately 7.6% of the sample. This clonotype came up a few times. This receptor's antigen is unknown. No much larger clone is present one base from it, and per-base qualities are unavailable. Counted from cysteine to phenylalanine, this CDR3 has 16 amino acids. Kept here is only the CDR3 DNA, which spans 48 bases and is read in frame from base 1. V was cut back by 0 bases and J by 6 bases, leaving a gap of 18 bases between them. CDR1 and CDR2 were assigned from the germline V gene as LGHNA and YNFKEQ.

Recombination joined TRBV4-2 with TRBJ2-7; TRBD1 is perhaps the D gene, given 5 matching bases. The sample in question was PBMCs from blood, obtained 14 to 15 days before vaccination. This receptor was obtained from a man aged 45-65 years who received an inactivated influenza vaccine. Donor details come from another sample of the same person, matched by shared clones. The sequenced DNA is TGTGCCAGCAGCCAAGAGAGGACATCGGCTGCGCGCGAGCAGTACTTC. It codes for CASSQERTSAAREQYF.